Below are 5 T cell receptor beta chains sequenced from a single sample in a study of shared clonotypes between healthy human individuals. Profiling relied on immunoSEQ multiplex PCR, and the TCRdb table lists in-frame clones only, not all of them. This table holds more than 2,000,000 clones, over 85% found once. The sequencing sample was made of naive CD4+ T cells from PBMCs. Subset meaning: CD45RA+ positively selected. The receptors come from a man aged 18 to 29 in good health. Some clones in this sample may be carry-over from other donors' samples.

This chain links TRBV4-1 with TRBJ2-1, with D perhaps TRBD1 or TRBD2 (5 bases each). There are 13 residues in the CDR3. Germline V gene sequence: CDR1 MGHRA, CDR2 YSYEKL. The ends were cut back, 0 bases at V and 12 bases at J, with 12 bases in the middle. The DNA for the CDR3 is TGCGCCAGCAGCCAAGAGGGGACGAGGGGGCAGTTCTTC. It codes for CASSQEGTRGQFF.

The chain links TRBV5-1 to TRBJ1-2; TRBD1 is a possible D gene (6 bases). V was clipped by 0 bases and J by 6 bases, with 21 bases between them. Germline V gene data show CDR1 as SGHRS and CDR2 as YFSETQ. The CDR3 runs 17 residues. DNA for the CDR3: TGCGCCAGCAGCTTGGCCGGGTCCGGGGGGCGCGGCGATGGCTACACCTTC. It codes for CASSLAGSGGRGDGYTF.

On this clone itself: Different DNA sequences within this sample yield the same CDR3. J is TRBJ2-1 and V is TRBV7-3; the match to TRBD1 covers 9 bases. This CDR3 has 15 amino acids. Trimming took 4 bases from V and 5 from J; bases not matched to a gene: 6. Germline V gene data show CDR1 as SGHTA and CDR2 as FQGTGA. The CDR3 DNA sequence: TGTGCCAGCAGCTCCCCGGGACAGGGAAACAATGAGCAGTTCTTC. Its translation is CASSSPGQGNNEQFF.

The CDR3 coding sequence is TGTGCCAGCTCACCAGGGACGGGGGGTCTACTGGAGCAGTACTTC. It encodes CASSPGTGGLLEQYF. The genes are TRBV18 and TRBJ2-7, with 7 nucleotides matching TRBD2. This CDR3 has 15 amino acids. Trimming took 2 bases from V and 7 from J; bases not matched to a gene: 11. Germline-derived CDR1 and CDR2 are KGHSH and LQKENI.

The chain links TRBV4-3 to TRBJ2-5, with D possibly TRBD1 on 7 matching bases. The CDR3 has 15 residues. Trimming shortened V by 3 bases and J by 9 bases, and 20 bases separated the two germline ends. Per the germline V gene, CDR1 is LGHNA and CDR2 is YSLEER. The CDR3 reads CASSQNYRGAGSQYF. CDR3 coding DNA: TGCGCCAGCAGCCAGAACTACAGGGGCGCGGGGTCCCAGTACTTC.